One TCR beta chain is described in this entry. Per germline, CDR1 KGHSH and CDR2 LQKENI. CDR3 size: 17 residues. Trimming pared 3 bases from V and 2 bases from J, leaving 18 bases between. These data come from a study of blood T cell repertoires in COVID-19. On the study more broadly: Either two negative PCRs, clearance, or symptom resolution qualified Cohort 3 donors as recovered. Whether acute or convalescent, the COVID-19 samples came from the United States, Italy and Spain.

As handled by the study authors: Amplification of reference gene primers provided the estimated nucleated cell counts. Some clones are missing from TCRdb's copy, which holds only in-frame ones; the method was immunoSEQ multiplex PCR. That table is the source of V, J and clone size, and D and trimming were worked out from the DNA. The repertoire holds roughly 230,000 clones, roughly 87% seen once, with around 7% in the top ten. Those who participated ranged in age from 18 to 89 years and resided in around 22 US areas. Sequenced material: PBMCs or T cells enriched from blood (not recorded which). This TCR derives from a young man in a cohort exposed to, infected with or recovered from COVID-19 (not recorded which). The chain joins TRBV18 to TRBJ2-3; a weak D match, TRBD1 (6 bases). The CDR3 here is CASSPLWTDLNTDTQYF. The CDR3, as DNA: TGTGCCAGCTCACCGCTTTGGACAGATCTGAACACAGATACGCAGTATTTT.